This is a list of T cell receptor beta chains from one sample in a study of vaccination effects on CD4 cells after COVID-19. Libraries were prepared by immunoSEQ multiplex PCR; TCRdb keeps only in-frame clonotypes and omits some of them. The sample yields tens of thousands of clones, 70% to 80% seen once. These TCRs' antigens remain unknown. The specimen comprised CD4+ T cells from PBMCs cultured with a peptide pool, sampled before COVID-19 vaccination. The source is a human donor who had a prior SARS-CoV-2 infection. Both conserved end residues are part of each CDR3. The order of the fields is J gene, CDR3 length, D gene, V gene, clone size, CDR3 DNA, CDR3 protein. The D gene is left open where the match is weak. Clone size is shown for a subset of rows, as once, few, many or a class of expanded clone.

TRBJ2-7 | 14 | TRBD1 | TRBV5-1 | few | TGCGCCAGCAGCGGGGGACAGAGTGTGGACGAGCAGTACTTC | CASSGGQSVDEQYF
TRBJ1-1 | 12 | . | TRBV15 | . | TGTGCCACCAGCAGAGGTTATACTGAAGCTTTCTTT | CATSRGYTEAFF
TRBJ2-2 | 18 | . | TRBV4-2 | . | TGTGCCAGCAGCCAAGAGATATCCCGAATAACCCCGGCCGGGGAGCTGTTTTTT | CASSQEISRITPAGELFF
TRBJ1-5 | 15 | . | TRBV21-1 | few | TGTGCCAGCAGCAACGTAAGGACGGAAAATCAGCCCCAGCATTTT | CASSNVRTENQPQHF
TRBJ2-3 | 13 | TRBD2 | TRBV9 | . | TGTGCCAGCAGCGTAGATTCTAGCGGAACGCAGTATTTT | CASSVDSSGTQYF
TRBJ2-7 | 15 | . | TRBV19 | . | TGTGCCAGCAGAAGAGTGGGGAGTCAATCCTACGAGCAGTACTTC | CASRRVGSQSYEQYF
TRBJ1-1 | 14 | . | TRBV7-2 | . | TGTGCCAGCAGCTTAGTTCGGGATGGCACTGAAGCTTTCTTT | CASSLVRDGTEAFF
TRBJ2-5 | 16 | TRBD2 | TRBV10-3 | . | TGTGCCATCAGTGAGGGAGCGGGGGAGTCTCTAGAGACCCAGTACTTC | CAISEGAGESLETQYF
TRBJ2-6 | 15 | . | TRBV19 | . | TGTGCCAGTAGTATTCGGGGTCCTGGGGCCAACGTCCTGACTTTC | CASSIRGPGANVLTF
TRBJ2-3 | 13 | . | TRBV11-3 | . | TGTGCCAGCAGCTTAGGGACTTTTGATACGCAGTATTTT | CASSLGTFDTQYF
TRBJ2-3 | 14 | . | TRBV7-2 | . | TGTGCCAGCAGCTTATTAAGGACCACAGATACGCAGTATTTT | CASSLLRTTDTQYF
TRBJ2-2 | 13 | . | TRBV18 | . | TGTGCCAGCTCACCAGACAGCACCGGGGAGCTGTTTTTT | CASSPDSTGELFF
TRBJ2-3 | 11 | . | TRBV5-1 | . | TGCGCCAGCAGCGACACAGATACGCAGTATTTT | CASSDTDTQYF
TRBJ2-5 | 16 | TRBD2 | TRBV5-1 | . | TGCGCCAGCAGCCTGACACTAGCGGGAGGCCCCGAGACCCAGTACTTC | CASSLTLAGGPETQYF
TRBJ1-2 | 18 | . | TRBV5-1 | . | TGCGCCAGCAGCCCAATACGTATCAGGGGTCCCGCTAACTATGGCTACACCTTC | CASSPIRIRGPANYGYTF
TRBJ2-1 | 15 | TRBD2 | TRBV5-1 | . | TGCGCCAGCAGCTTGGCTAGCGGGGGCAACAATGAGCAGTTCTTC | CASSLASGGNNEQFF
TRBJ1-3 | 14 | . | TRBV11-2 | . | TGTGCCAGCAGCTCCCCCTGGCGTGGAAACACCATATATTTT | CASSSPWRGNTIYF
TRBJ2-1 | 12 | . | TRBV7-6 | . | TGTGCCAGCAGCTTAGGTGGCGGTGAGCAGTTCTTC | CASSLGGGEQFF
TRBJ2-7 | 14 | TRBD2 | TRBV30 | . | TGTGCCTGGAATCCGGGACTAACCCCTTACGAGCAGTACTTC | CAWNPGLTPYEQYF
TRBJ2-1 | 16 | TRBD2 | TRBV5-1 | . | TGCGCCAGCAGCTTGCTAGGGAGCGGGATTAACAATGAGCAGTTCTTC | CASSLLGSGINNEQFF
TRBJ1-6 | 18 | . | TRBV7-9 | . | TGTGCCAGCACCGGAGGGGGGGGCGATAGCTCCTATAATTCACCCCTCCACTTT | CASTGGGGDSSYNSPLHF
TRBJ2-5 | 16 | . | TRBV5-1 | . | TGCGCCAGCACTAAGGGCAGGGGGGCCATCCAAGAGACCCAGTACTTC | CASTKGRGAIQETQYF
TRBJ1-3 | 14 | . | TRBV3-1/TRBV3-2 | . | TGTGCCAGCAGCCAGGCAGGGTCTGGAAACACCATATATTTT | CASSQAGSGNTIYF
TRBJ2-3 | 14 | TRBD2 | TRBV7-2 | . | TGTGCCAGCAGCCCTAGCGGACGCACAGATACGCAGTATTTT | CASSPSGRTDTQYF
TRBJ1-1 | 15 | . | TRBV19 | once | TGTGCCAGTAGTATCGCAGGGCGGTGGGACACTGAAGCTTTCTTT | CASSIAGRWDTEAFF
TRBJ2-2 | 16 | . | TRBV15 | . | TGTGCCACCAGCAGGGACAATGTAGGCAGCTCCGGGGAGCTGTTTTTT | CATSRDNVGSSGELFF
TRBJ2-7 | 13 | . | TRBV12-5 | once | TGTGCTAGTGGTGGTGTGAGCGGCTACGAGCAGTACTTC | CASGGVSGYEQYF
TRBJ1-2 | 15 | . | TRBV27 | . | TGTGCCAGCAGTTTTAGCAGGGAAGCTAACTATGGCTACACCTTC | CASSFSREANYGYTF
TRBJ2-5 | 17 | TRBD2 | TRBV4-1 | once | TGCGCCAGCAGCCAACTGGGACTAGCCCCCCGACAAGAGACCCAGTACTTC | CASSQLGLAPRQETQYF
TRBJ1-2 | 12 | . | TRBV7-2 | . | TGTGCCAGCAGCTTAGACAGCTATGGCTACACCTTC | CASSLDSYGYTF
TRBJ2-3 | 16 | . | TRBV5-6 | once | TGTGCCAGCAGCTTGGGCGGGGGCACCCCCCTAGATACGCAGTATTTT | CASSLGGGTPLDTQYF
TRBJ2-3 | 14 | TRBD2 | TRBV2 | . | TGTGCCAGCACCGGTAGCGGGGGCCCAGATACGCAGTATTTT | CASTGSGGPDTQYF
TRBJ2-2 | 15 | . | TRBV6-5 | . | TGTGCCAGCAGTTACGTTATAGGGGTCTCCGGGGAGCTGTTTTTT | CASSYVIGVSGELFF
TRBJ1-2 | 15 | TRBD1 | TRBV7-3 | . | TGTGCCAGCAGCAGGCCTCGACAGGGTAGTAAGGGCTACACCTTC | CASSRPRQGSKGYTF
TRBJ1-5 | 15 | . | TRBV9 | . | TGTGCCAGCAGCCCCACCCCGTATGGGAATCAGCCCCAGCATTTT | CASSPTPYGNQPQHF
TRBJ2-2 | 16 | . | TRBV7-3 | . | TGTGCCAGCAGCTTAATAAGGGCAGGGCACACCGGGGAGCTGTTTTTT | CASSLIRAGHTGELFF
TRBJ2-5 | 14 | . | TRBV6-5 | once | TGTGCCAGCAGTTACTCGACAGGATGGGAGACCCAGTACTTC | CASSYSTGWETQYF
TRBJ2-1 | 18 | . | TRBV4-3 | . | TGCGCCAGCAGCCAAGACGTAAGGACAGGGAGGGTCGGGAATGAGCAGTTCTTC | CASSQDVRTGRVGNEQFF
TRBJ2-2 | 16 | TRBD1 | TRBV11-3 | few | TGTGCCAGCAGCCTAAGGACAGGGGGCGACACCGGGGAGCTGTTTTTT | CASSLRTGGDTGELFF
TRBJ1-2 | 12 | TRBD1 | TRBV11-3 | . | TGTGCCAGCAGCTGGGGACAGTATGGCTACACCTTC | CASSWGQYGYTF